These 23 T cell receptor beta chains originate from one sample sequenced in a study of prognosis after radiotherapy for stage I lung cancer. CDR3 of TCR beta was amplified from genomic DNA via a two-round multiplex PCR. Primers (each specific to one TRBV or TRBJ gene) were used in first-round PCR. In TCRdb, the multiplex PCR reads were re-called with MiXCR into one record per CDR3 protein. The table shows about 15,000 distinct CDR3 sequences, with roughly 38% occurring only once. The source material was PBMCs, sampled before or after stereotactic body radiation therapy (not recorded which). Receptors originate from a donor over 45 with non-small cell lung cancer.

This clonotype was counted only a few times. A read error is possible here, since a much larger clone lies one base away. The chain links TRBV28 to TRBJ2-5, with D perhaps TRBD1 or TRBD2 (5 bases each). The CDR3 has 13 residues. CDR1 and CDR2 from the germline V gene are MDHEN and SYDVKM. This CDR3 is CACSPPWGETQYF. The CDR3 DNA reads as TGTGCCTGCAGCCCCCCCTGGGGGGAGACCCAGTACTTC.

This clonotype is classed as medium-sized (0.01 to 0.1%). The V and J genes are TRBV20-1 and TRBJ1-6, with D maybe TRBD1 (5 bases). Trimming took 3 bases from V and 11 from J, leaving 14 bases between them. CDR1 is DFQATT and CDR2 is SNEGSKA in the germline V gene (reference sequence). CDR3 size: 13 residues. CDR3 coding DNA: TGCAGTGCTAGTCGCCAGGGTAGGACACCCCTCCACTTT. This encodes CSASRQGRTPLHF.

This clonotype was recorded many times. The V and J genes are TRBV11-2 and TRBJ1-4, with D unclear. Germline V lookup: CDR1 SGHAT, CDR2 FQNNGV. The V gene lost 4 bases and the J gene lost 5 bases, with 8 bases spanning the gap. CDR3 length: 13 residues. Here the CDR3 reads CASSSTENEKLFF. In DNA, the CDR3 is TGTGCCAGCAGCTCTACGGAGAATGAAAAACTGTTTTTT. Full variable domain (outside the CDR3, taken from reference TRBV11-2 and TRBJ1-4): EAGVAQSPRYKIIEKRQSVAFWCNPISGHATLYWYQQILGQGPKLLIQFQNNGVVDDSQLPKDRFSAERLKGVDSTLKIQPAKLEDSAVYLCASSSTENEKLFFGSGTQLSVL.

This clonotype was observed many times. This CDR3 reads CSAMGQLETQYF. DNA of the CDR3: TGCAGTGCCATGGGACAGTTAGAGACCCAGTACTTC. This chain connects TRBV20-1 to TRBJ2-5; 7 nucleotides align to TRBD1. The CDR3 loop spans 12 amino acids. CDR1 is DFQATT, CDR2 SNEGSKA, per germline (reference sequence). The ends lost 6 bases at V and 4 bases at J; junction bases unmatched: 5.

This clonotype showed up just a few times. This sequence joins TRBV7-6 and TRBJ1-1; 7 nucleotides align to TRBD1. The germline gives CDR1 SGHVS, CDR2 FNYEAQ. The V and J ends lost 4 bases and 5 bases, in that order; junction bases with no gene match: 7. The CDR3 totals 14 residues. The CDR3 loop reads CASSSRGEETEAFF. The CDR3 DNA reads as TGTGCCAGCAGCTCCAGGGGGGAGGAGACTGAAGCTTTCTTT.

This clonotype was recorded once. One end of the junction is discordant with germline, which a read error may explain. The chain has TRBV28 and TRBJ2-1; 11 nucleotides line up with TRBD2. Germline V gives CDR1 MDHEN, CDR2 SYDVKM. The CDR3 has 17 residues. The CDR3 DNA sequence: TGTGCCAGCAGTCCCGGGACTAGCGGTAGGGCCTACGATGAGCAGTTCTTC. Translating gives CASSPGTSGRAYDEQFF. The full variable domain, rest sourced from reference TRBV28 and TRBJ2-1, is DVKVTQSSRYLVKRTGEKVFLECVQDMDHENMFWYRQDPGLGLRLIYFSYDVKMKEKGDIPEGYSVSREKKERFSLILESASTNQTSMYLCASSPGTSGRAYDEQFFGPGTRLTVL.

As for this clonotype: A much larger clone lies a single base off, so this may be a read error. The chain combines TRBV12-5 with TRBJ1-1, with no clear D. CDR3 length: 15 amino acids. CDR1 is LGHNT and CDR2 is FRNRAP in the germline V gene. The CDR3 DNA is TGTGCTAGTGGTTTGGTACTAGGGCCGCACACTCAAGCTTTCTTT. This sequence encodes CASGLVLGPHTQAFF. Based on the CDR3 plus reference TRBV12-5 and TRBJ1-1, the full variable domain is DARVTQTPRHKVTEMGQEVTMRCQPILGHNTVFWYRQTMMQGLELLAYFRNRAPLDDSGMPKDRFSAEMPDATLATLKIQPSEPRDSAVYFCASGLVLGPHTQAFFGQGTRLTVV.

This clonotype has ten or more counts. The chain uses TRBV3-1 and TRBJ1-2; D remains unclear. This CDR3 has 12 residues. The germline V and J ends were trimmed by 1 base and 3 bases, with 3 bases remaining between them. CDR1 and CDR2 (germline): LGHDT, YNNKEL (reference sequence). The CDR3 DNA follows: TGTGCCAGCAGCCAAGCCTACTATGGCTACACCTTC. Amino acid sequence: CASSQAYYGYTF.

This clonotype was observed many times. The chain has TRBV24-1 and TRBJ2-1; TRBD2 aligns across 9 bases. CDR1 is KGHDR, CDR2 SFDVKD, per germline. With 5 bases clipped from V and 2 bases from J, the junction kept 3 bases outside the gene matches. CDR3 length equals 15 residues. The CDR3 here is CATSGLAGTYNEQFF. DNA for the CDR3: TGTGCCACCAGTGGGCTAGCGGGAACCTACAATGAGCAGTTCTTC.

For this clonotype: This probably arose from a read error, given a far larger clone one base away. The chain is built from TRBV6-4 and TRBJ2-7, with D tentatively TRBD1 or TRBD2 (5 bases each). Germline V gene lookup returns CDR1 MRHNA and CDR2 SNTAGT. This CDR3 has 13 residues. The CDR3 DNA reads as TGTGTCAGCAGGGACCCGAAGGTAGGAGAGCAGTACTTC. As protein: CVSRDPKVGEQYF.

This chain uses TRBV6-9 with TRBJ1-1; no clear D gene. The CDR3 length is 14 residues. In germline, CDR1 is MNHGY, CDR2 SVAAGI. The V end lost 3 bases, the J end lost 7 bases, and 15 bases lay between the germline ends. This chain's CDR3 is CASSYERGSNEAFF. The DNA for the CDR3 is TGTGCCAGCAGTTACGAACGGGGAAGCAATGAAGCTTTCTTT.

Notes on this clonotype: A far larger clone lies a single base away; this is likely a read error. The chain joins TRBV6-9 to TRBJ1-5; the D is unclear. This CDR3 contains 11 residues. Germline lookup yields CDR1 MNHGY and CDR2 SVAAGI. The CDR3 bases are TGTGCCAGCAGTTGGGATCAGCCCCATCATTTT. Its protein product is CASSWDQPHHF.

Remarks on this clonotype: The junction and the germline gene differ at one end; a read error may be behind it. The chain recombines TRBV7-2 with TRBJ2-1, with 8 bases lining up with TRBD2. The CDR3 sequence is 17 residues long. CDR1 and CDR2 (germline): SGHTA, FQGNSA. CDR3 bases: TGTGCCAGCAGCTTAAATCGGGCTGATAGCGGGGTCAATGAGCAGTCCTTC. It specifies CASSLNRADSGVNEQSF.

There are many counts of this clonotype. The gene calls are TRBV20-1 and TRBJ2-2, with 9 bases identical to TRBD1. The CDR3 loop spans 16 amino acids. Losses at the gene ends were 0 bases for V and 6 bases for J; bases not matched to a gene: 8. CDR1 is DFQATT, CDR2 SNEGSKA, per germline (reference sequence). CDR3 residues: CSARDHGTGHPGELFF. For the CDR3, the DNA is TGCAGTGCTAGAGATCACGGGACAGGGCATCCCGGGGAGCTGTTTTTT.

V is TRBV5-1 and J is TRBJ1-2; D call uncertain. Germline-derived CDR1 and CDR2 are SGHRS and YFSETQ. Trimming removed 3 bases from V and 6 bases from J, with 15 bases in between. This CDR3 has 14 residues. The CDR3 loop is CASSSMGARDGYTF. In DNA form, the CDR3 reads TGCGCCAGCAGCTCGATGGGTGCGAGGGATGGCTACACCTTC.

Comments on this clonotype: This may be a read error: a much more frequent sequence differs by one nucleotide. This chain uses TRBV30 with TRBJ1-1; TRBD1 is a possible D gene (6 bases). Trimming removed 8 bases at V and 4 bases at J, with 11 bases between. Per germline, CDR1 GTSNPN and CDR2 SVGIG (reference sequence). This CDR3 is built from 11 residues. CDR3 residues: CARHRATEAFF. The CDR3 DNA is TGTGCCCGTCACAGGGCCACTGAAGCTTTCTTT.

This clonotype occurred a few times. Since a much larger clone is just one base distant, this may be a read error. The gene calls are TRBV9 and TRBJ2-1, with unresolved D. The germline V gene encodes CDR1 SGDLS and CDR2 YYNGEE. This CDR3 is built from 17 residues. DNA for the CDR3: TGTGCCAGCAGTCCTCCCCCCAAGGGAAGCTCCTACAATGAGCAGCTCTTC. Its protein is CASSPPPKGSSYNEQLF.

The genes are TRBV20-1 and TRBJ1-2; TRBD1 agrees at 11 bases. Germline V CDR1 and CDR2: DFQATT, SNEGSKA (reference sequence). This CDR3 contains 14 residues. The junction had 6 bases not matched to a gene; V was cut back by 5 bases and J by 4 bases. CDR3: CSAVTGTGGYGYTF. The CDR3 nucleotides read TGCAGTGCTGTAACCGGGACAGGGGGCTATGGCTACACCTTC.

A note on this clonotype: A far larger clone is only one base removed, so a read error is likely. The chain carries TRBV20-1 and TRBJ2-4; TRBD2 is a possible D gene (7 bases). The J call is uncertain, as TRBJ2-1 better fits the DNA end. The CDR3 loop spans 13 amino acids. Germline lookup yields CDR1 DFQATT and CDR2 SNEGSKA (reference sequence). The chain's CDR3 is CSARSGTRYEQFF. The CDR3 DNA follows: TGCAGTGCTCGGAGCGGGACAAGATATGAGCAGTTCTTC.

Worth noting for this clonotype: At one boundary the junction diverges from the germline segment, which might be a read error. V usage is TRBV7-8 and J usage is TRBJ2-7; 8 nucleotides match TRBD1. The CDR3 covers 16 residues. Germline-derived CDR1 and CDR2 are SGHVS and FQNEAQ. This CDR3 reads CASILAIYRGSYEQYF. The CDR3 DNA reads as TGTGCCAGCATCTTAGCAATTTACAGGGGGTCCTACGAGCAGTACTTC. The full variable domain, with the rest looked up from reference TRBV7-8 and TRBJ2-7, is GAGVSQSPRYKVAKRGQDVALRCDPISGHVSLFWYQQALGQGPEFLTYFQNEAQLDKSGLPSDRFFAERPEGSVSTLKIQRTQQEDSAVYLCASILAIYRGSYEQYFGPGTRLTVT.

This clonotype was seen only once. A read error is the likely source, as a far larger clone sits one nucleotide away. Written as DNA, the CDR3 is TGTGCCAGCAGGCTAGGGGCTTTTAACTATGGCTACACCTTC. Translated, it gives CASRLGAFNYGYTF. The rearrangement links TRBV6-1 to TRBJ1-2; tentatively, D is TRBD1 (5 bases). This CDR3 region has 14 residues. V dropped 6 bases and J dropped 1 base, with 12 bases sitting between them. Germline V gene sequence: CDR1 MNHNS, CDR2 SASEGT.

A remark on this clonotype: A junction boundary mismatches the germline segment, possibly from a read error. V and J are TRBV19 and TRBJ2-3; D is perhaps TRBD1 or TRBD2 (6 bases each). Germline-derived CDR1 and CDR2 are LNHDA and SQIVND (reference sequence). The CDR3 is 14 residues long. The chain's CDR3 is CASTAPGGTYTQYF. The CDR3, as DNA: TGTGCCAGTACCGCGCCCGGGGGCACATATACGCAGTATTTT.

This clonotype was observed at least ten times. The genes are TRBV4-2 and TRBJ1-1, with 7 bases lining up with TRBD1. The CDR3 sequence is 18 residues long. Germline loops: CDR1 LGHNA, CDR2 YNFKEQ. V lost 3 bases and J lost 2; bases outside the gene matches: 15. The CDR3 nucleotides read TGTGCCAGCAGCCACCAAGGGACAGCAGCTCAGGCTAACACTGAAGCTTTCTTT. It translates to CASSHQGTAAQANTEAFF.